The next 19 T cell receptor beta chains were all read from a single sample in a study of T-cell memory formation after mild COVID-19. TCRdb processed the 5' RACE reads anew with MiXCR; each CDR3 protein has one entry. The table records some 310,000 distinct CDR3 sequences, under 25% of them present only once. Sequencing was carried out using PBMCs or a T cell subset sorted from them (not recorded which). Receptors originate from a man aged 18 to 30 who had mild COVID-19 (a few samples of this study predate the infection). Cell type and time point are not known.

The J gene is TRBJ1-4, the V gene TRBV12-3 or TRBV12-4; 10 nucleotides align to TRBD1. CDR3 length: 20 amino acids. J lost 3 bases, V lost 3 bases, and 16 bases had no gene match. The CDR3 region has the DNA TGTGCCAGCAGTTTCGGGTGGATGGGGACAGGGGTTGCAGCTAATGAAAAACTGTTTTTT. Translated, it gives CASSFGWMGTGVAANEKLFF.

V and J are TRBV6-2 or TRBV6-3 and TRBJ1-1; D unresolved. Germline values: CDR1 MNHEY, CDR2 SVGEGT. V was cut by 2 bases and J by 0 bases, with 19 bases left in between. The CDR3 has 18 residues. CDR3 DNA: TGTGCCAGCAGTTACCCGCGACCCGGAAATGGAGTGAACACTGAAGCTTTCTTT. As protein: CASSYPRPGNGVNTEAFF.

Remarks on this clonotype: At one end, the junction sequence differs from germline, possibly due to a read error. The rearrangement joins TRBV12-3 or TRBV12-4 to TRBJ2-7; tentative D call: TRBD1 (5 bases). CDR3 length: 13 amino acids. CDR3 nucleotide sequence: TGTGCCAGCCTAGGAGCAGGGCGATGGGCCCAGGTCTTC. The encoded protein is CASLGAGRWAQVF.

The rearrangement joins TRBV7-9 to TRBJ1-2; 12 nucleotides line up with TRBD1. V lost 3 bases, J lost 0 bases, and 5 bases stayed unmatched. The CDR3 covers 17 residues. Germline V gene lookup returns CDR1 SEHNR and CDR2 FQNEAQ (reference sequence). CDR3 protein: CASSFSGQGASNYGYTF. CDR3 bases: TGTGCCAGCAGCTTTTCGGGACAGGGGGCGTCTAACTATGGCTACACCTTC.

The genes are TRBV7-2 and TRBJ1-5, with D possibly being TRBD1 (5 bases). V was trimmed by 4 bases and J by 2 bases, leaving 6 bases between them. From germline, CDR1 is SGHTA and CDR2 FQGNSA. CDR3 size: 13 residues. The CDR3, as DNA: TGTGCCAGCAGCTGGGGGGGCAATCAGCCCCAGCATTTT. Translated: CASSWGGNQPQHF.

The rearrangement links TRBV10-3 to TRBJ1-1, with D possibly being TRBD1 (5 bases). Germline V CDR1 and CDR2: ENHRY, SYGVKD. V was trimmed by 0 bases and J by 3 bases, leaving 17 bases between them. The CDR3 covers 17 residues. The CDR3 DNA is TGTGCCATCAGTGAGTCGATTGGTGGGGCGTTTGACACTGAAGCTTTCTTT. As protein: CAISESIGGAFDTEAFF.

The chain couples TRBV4-2 to TRBJ2-3; TRBD1 matches 8 bases. Germline V gene lookup returns CDR1 LGHNA and CDR2 YNFKEQ. V lost 0 bases and J lost 2; bases outside the gene matches: 13. This CDR3 has 19 residues. The DNA of the CDR3 is TGTGCCAGCAGCCAAGAGGCCGGGGGACAGGCGGCAACCACAGATACGCAGTATTTT. Translating it yields CASSQEAGGQAATTDTQYF.

The V call is TRBV7-9, the J call TRBJ2-5, with 7 bases fitting TRBD2. Trimming at V came to 5 bases and at J to 0 bases, leaving 6 bases not matched to a gene. The V gene's germline CDR1 is SEHNR and CDR2 FQNEAQ (reference sequence). CDR3 length: 15 amino acids. The CDR3 bases are TGTGCCAGCAGCGGCGGGGCGGGGGACCAAGAGACCCAGTACTTC. This codes for CASSGGAGDQETQYF.

The rearrangement links TRBV24-1 to TRBJ2-5; D unclear. Deletions cut 9 bases from V and 5 bases from J, with 15 bases between. Germline V gene sequence: CDR1 KGHDR, CDR2 SFDVKD. The CDR3 is 13 residues long. DNA of the CDR3: TGTGCCACCGCCGCGGCTTCAGTGGAGACCCAGTACTTC. It translates to CATAAASVETQYF.

This clonotype turned up a few times. The rearrangement joins TRBV4-1 to TRBJ2-3, with TRBD1 matching over 10 bases. V trimming: 4 bases; J trimming: 5 bases; junction bases outside the gene matches: 9. CDR1 and CDR2 from the germline V gene are MGHRA and YSYEKL. CDR3 size: 16 residues. The CDR3 here is CASSRMTGGAVDTQYF. DNA of the CDR3: TGCGCCAGCAGCCGTATGACAGGGGGCGCGGTAGATACGCAGTATTTT.

The sample holds a few counts of this clonotype. The rearrangement links TRBV14 to TRBJ2-6; D gene ambiguous. Looked up from germline, CDR1 is SGHDN and CDR2 is FVKESK. CDR3 length equals 14 residues. Trimming pared 1 base from V and 3 bases from J, leaving 4 bases between. The CDR3 loop is CASSQVGGANVLTF. In DNA form, the CDR3 reads TGTGCCAGCAGCCAAGTAGGTGGGGCCAACGTCCTGACTTTC.

The rearrangement links TRBV20-1 to TRBJ2-2; D possibly uses TRBD1 or TRBD2 (6 bases each). The length of the CDR3 is 16 residues. CDR1 DFQATT and CDR2 SNEGSKA come from the germline V gene (reference sequence). Trimming shortened V by 2 bases and J by 3 bases, and 16 bases separated the two germline ends. This CDR3 is CSARRSRGVYTGELFF. Here the CDR3 DNA reads TGCAGTGCTAGACGTAGTAGGGGGGTATACACCGGGGAGCTGTTTTTT.

This clonotype was seen once. The chain is built from TRBV6-5 and TRBJ2-7, with D tentatively TRBD1 (6 bases). This CDR3 has 14 amino acids. Trimming took off 3 bases at V and 2 bases at J, with 11 bases between the two ends. From germline, CDR1 is MNHEY and CDR2 SVGAGI. CDR3 sequence: CASSYERDTYEQYF. The CDR3 DNA sequence: TGTGCCAGCAGTTATGAGAGGGACACCTACGAGCAGTACTTC.

The CDR3 reads CSAQSGTENTEAFF. CDR3 DNA sequence: TGCAGTGCCCAGAGTGGGACAGAGAACACTGAAGCTTTCTTT. The genes are TRBV20-1 and TRBJ1-1; TRBD1 agrees at 7 bases. The CDR3 totals 14 residues. V lost 6 bases, J lost 1 base, and 8 bases stayed unmatched. Germline V CDR1 and CDR2: DFQATT, SNEGSKA (reference sequence).

This clonotype was observed a few times. The chain recombines TRBV12-3 or TRBV12-4 with TRBJ2-5; D possibly corresponds to TRBD2 (5 bases). Trimming pared 6 bases from V and 2 bases from J, leaving 13 bases between. The CDR3 is 14 residues long. CDR3 sequence reads: CASRRPGIQETQYF. The CDR3 bases are TGTGCCAGCAGGCGCCCCGGGATTCAAGAGACCCAGTACTTC.

The rearrangement links TRBV19 to TRBJ1-5; possibly TRBD1 for D (5 bases). Germline assignment: CDR1 LNHDA and CDR2 SQIVND (reference sequence). Trimming cost V 4 bases and J 3 bases, with 10 bases left between them. The CDR3 is 14 amino acids. In DNA form, the CDR3 reads TGTGCCAGTAGTAAAGACAGAAACAATCAGCCCCAGCATTTT. This codes for CASSKDRNNQPQHF.

This clonotype was seen only a few times. The chain recombines TRBV28 with TRBJ1-3; D unresolved. V was shortened by 1 base and J by 1 base, with 14 bases between the two germline ends. The CDR3 runs to 17 residues. CDR1 is MDHEN, CDR2 SYDVKM, per germline. CDR3 sequence: CASSLYSSGRSGNTIYF. The CDR3 nucleotides are TGTGCCAGCAGTTTATATTCCTCTGGGAGGTCTGGAAACACCATATATTTT. Full variable domain (rest looked up from reference TRBV28 and TRBJ1-3): DVKVTQSSRYLVKRTGEKVFLECVQDMDHENMFWYRQDPGLGLRLIYFSYDVKMKEKGDIPEGYSVSREKKERFSLILESASTNQTSMYLCASSLYSSGRSGNTIYFGEGSWLTVV.

V gene TRBV6-5 combines with J gene TRBJ2-2, with a possible D match to TRBD2 (7 bases). CDR1 is MNHEY and CDR2 is SVGAGI in the germline V gene. Deletions cut 2 bases from V and 7 bases from J, with 14 bases between. The length of the CDR3 is 15 residues. CDR3 amino acids: CASSYRGGLNGELFF. As DNA, the CDR3 is TGTGCCAGCAGTTACAGGGGGGGGCTGAACGGGGAGCTGTTTTTT.

This chain uses TRBV7-9 with TRBJ1-2; D is ambiguous. The CDR3 is 13 residues long. Germline CDR1 and CDR2: SEHNR and FQNEAQ (reference sequence). The V end was cut by 5 bases, the J end by 2 bases, with 9 bases between. CDR3 region: CASSLGWNYGYTF. In DNA, the CDR3 is TGTGCCAGCAGCCTTGGGTGGAACTATGGCTACACCTTC.